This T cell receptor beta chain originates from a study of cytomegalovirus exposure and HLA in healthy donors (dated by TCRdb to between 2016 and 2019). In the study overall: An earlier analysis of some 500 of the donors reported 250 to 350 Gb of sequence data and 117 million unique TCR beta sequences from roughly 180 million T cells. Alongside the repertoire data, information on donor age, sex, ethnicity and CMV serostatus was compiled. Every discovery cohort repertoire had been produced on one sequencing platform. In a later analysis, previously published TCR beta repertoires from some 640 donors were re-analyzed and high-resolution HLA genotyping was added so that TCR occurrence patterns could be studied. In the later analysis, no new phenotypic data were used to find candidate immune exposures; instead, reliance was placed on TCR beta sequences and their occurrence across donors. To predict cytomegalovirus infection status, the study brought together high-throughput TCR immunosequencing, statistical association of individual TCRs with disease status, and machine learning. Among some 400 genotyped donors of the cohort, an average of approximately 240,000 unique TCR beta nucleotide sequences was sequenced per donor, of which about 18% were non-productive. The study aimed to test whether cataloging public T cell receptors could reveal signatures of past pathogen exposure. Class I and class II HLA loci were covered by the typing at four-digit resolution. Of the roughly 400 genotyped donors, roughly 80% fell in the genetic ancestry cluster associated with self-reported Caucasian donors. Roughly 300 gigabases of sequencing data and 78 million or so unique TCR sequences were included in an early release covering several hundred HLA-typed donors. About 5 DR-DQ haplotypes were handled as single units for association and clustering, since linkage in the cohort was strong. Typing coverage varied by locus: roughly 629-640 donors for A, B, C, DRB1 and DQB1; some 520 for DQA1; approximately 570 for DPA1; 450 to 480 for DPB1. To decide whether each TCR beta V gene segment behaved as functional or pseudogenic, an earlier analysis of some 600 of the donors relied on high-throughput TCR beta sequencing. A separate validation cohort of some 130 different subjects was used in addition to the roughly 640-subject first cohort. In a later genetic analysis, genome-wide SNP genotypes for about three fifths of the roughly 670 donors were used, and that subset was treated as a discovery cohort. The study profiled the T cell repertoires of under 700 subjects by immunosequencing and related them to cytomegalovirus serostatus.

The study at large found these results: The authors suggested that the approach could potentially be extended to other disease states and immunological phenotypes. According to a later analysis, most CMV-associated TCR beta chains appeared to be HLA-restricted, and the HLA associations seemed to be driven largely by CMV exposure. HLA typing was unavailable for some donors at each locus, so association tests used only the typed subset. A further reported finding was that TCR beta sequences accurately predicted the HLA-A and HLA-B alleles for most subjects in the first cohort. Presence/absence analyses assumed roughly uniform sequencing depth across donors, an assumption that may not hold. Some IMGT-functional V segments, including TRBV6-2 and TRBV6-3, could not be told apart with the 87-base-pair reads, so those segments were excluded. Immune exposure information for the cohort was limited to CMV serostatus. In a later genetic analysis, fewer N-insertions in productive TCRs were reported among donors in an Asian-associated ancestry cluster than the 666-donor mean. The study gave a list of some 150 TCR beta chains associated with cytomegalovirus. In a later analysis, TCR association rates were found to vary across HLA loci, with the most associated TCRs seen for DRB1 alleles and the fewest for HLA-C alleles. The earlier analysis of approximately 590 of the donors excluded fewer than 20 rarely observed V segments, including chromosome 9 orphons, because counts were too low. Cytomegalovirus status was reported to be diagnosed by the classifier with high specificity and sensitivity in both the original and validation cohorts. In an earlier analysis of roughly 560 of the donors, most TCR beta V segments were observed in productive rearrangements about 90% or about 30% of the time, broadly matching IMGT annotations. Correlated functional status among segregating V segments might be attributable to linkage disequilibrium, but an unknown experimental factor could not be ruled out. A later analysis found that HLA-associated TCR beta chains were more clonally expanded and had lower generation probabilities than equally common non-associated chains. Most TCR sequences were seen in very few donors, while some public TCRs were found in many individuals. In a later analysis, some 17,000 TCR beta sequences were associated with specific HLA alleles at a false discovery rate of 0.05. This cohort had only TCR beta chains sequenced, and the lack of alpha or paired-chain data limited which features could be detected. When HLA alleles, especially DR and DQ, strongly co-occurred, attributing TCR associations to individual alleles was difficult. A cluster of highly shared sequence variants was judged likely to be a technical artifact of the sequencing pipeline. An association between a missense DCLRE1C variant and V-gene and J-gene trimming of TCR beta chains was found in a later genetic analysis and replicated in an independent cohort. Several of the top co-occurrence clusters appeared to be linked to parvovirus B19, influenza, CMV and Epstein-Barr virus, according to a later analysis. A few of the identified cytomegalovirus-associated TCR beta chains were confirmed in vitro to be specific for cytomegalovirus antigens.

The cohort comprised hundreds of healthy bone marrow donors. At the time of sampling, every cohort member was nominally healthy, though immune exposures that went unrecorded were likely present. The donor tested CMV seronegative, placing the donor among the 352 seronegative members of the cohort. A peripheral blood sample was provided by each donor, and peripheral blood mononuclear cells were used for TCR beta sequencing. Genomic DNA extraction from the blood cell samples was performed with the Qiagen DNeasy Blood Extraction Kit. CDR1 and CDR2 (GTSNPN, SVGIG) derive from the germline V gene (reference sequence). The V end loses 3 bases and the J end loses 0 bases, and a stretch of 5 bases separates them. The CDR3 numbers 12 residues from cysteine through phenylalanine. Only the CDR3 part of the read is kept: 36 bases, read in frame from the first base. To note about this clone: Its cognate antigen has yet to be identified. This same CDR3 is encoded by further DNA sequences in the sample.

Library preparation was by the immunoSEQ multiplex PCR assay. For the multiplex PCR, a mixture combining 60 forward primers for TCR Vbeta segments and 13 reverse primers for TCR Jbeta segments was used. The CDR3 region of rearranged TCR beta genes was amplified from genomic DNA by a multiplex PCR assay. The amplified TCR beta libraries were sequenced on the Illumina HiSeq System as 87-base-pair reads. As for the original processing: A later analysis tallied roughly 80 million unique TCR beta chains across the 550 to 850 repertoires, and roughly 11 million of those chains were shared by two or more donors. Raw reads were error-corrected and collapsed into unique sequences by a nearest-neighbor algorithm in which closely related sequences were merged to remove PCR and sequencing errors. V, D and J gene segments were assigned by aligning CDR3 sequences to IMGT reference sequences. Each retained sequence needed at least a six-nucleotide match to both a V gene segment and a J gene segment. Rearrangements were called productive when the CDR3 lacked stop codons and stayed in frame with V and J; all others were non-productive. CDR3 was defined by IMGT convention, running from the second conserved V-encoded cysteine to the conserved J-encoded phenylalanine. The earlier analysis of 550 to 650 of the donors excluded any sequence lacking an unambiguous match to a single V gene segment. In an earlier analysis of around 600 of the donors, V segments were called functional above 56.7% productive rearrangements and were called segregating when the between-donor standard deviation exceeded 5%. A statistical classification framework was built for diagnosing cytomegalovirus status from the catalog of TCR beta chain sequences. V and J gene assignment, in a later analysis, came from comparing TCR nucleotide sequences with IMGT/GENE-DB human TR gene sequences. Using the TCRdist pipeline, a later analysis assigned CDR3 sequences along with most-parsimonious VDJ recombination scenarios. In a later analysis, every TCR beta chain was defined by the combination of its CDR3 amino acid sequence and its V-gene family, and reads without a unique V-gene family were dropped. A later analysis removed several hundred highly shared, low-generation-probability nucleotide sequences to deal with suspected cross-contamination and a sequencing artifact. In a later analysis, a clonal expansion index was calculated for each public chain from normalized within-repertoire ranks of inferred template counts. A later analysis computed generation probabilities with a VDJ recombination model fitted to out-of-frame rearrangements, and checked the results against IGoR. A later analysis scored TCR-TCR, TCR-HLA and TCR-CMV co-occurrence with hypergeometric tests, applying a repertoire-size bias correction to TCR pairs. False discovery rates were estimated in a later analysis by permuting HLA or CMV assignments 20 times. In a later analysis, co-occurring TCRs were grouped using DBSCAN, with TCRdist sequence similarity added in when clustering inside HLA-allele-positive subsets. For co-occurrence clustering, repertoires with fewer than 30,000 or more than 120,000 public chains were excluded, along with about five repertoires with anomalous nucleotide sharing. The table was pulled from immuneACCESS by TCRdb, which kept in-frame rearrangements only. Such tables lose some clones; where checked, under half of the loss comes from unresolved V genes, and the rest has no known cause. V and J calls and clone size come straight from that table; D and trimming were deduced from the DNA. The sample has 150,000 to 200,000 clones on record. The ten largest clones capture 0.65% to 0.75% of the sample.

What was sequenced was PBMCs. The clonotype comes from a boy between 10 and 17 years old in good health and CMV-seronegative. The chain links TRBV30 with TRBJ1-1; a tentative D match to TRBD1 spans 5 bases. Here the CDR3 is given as CAWRGLNTEAFF. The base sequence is TGTGCCTGGAGGGGGCTGAACACTGAAGCTTTCTTT.